This note documents a single T cell receptor beta chain sequence. What it binds is not known. After the first PCR, alpha and beta chain libraries were processed separately. CMV status came from CD4+ T cell IFNgamma after overnight CMV lysate stimulation of fresh PBMCs. The sample originates from a study of naive and memory T cell subsets. Whole-study findings and limits: Over 90% of naive TCR sequences appeared only once, unlike memory subsets.

An equimolar mix of two oligonucleotides served as the beta constant-region primer for TRBC1 and TRBC2. The cDNA 3' end received a ligated single-stranded oligonucleotide carrying the SP2 primer and a 12-nucleotide UMI. TCRdb reanalysed the UMI-ligation and nested PCR reads using MiXCR and keeps one entry per CDR3 protein. The data contain about 85,000 distinct CDR3 sequences, under 15% of them singletons. V shed 6 bases and J 1 base; nucleotides not matched to a gene: 5. The CDR3 runs to 14 residues. CDR1 and CDR2 from the germline V gene are DFQATT and SNEGSKA (reference sequence). V and J are TRBV20-1 and TRBJ2-3, with 9 positions matching TRBD2. The sequenced sample consisted of central memory CD4+ T cells from blood. This clonotype originated in a human donor in good health. The CDR3 DNA is TGCAGTGCCCGGGCGGGAGGGGGCACAGATACGCAGTATTTT. It encodes CSARAGGGTDTQYF.